This T cell receptor beta chain was observed in a study of T-cell reconstitution after alpha-beta-depleted transplantation in children. A word on this clonotype: Its specificity is unknown.

Using unique molecular identifiers, the investigators prepared the TCRbeta library. From the PCR reads, TCRdb called clonotypes with MiXCR, one entry per CDR3 protein. The sample lists about 600,000 distinct CDR3 sequences; 10% to 15% were seen once. V gave up 4 bases and J gave up 13 bases, with 11 bases separating them. This CDR3 is built from 12 residues. Germline CDR1 MDHEN, CDR2 SYDVKM. Study-wide results and limits: As was reported, about two months after transplant, alpha-beta T cells came from several hundred expanded graft clones.

The chain couples TRBV28 to TRBJ1-6; perhaps TRBD1 as D (5 bases). The sample here was PBMCs, mostly from graft donor cells, taken 360 days after TCRalphabeta/CD19-depleted stem cell transplant. The clonotype was recovered from a male patient between 5 and 17 years old who had a stem cell transplant for acute myeloid leukemia, so the T cells may come from the graft donor. The CDR3 loop is CASSSTGTPLHF. The DNA for the CDR3 is TGTGCCAGCAGTTCAACCGGGACGCCCCTCCACTTT. The complete variable domain, with remaining parts taken from reference TRBV28 and TRBJ1-6, reads DVKVTQSSRYLVKRTGEKVFLECVQDMDHENMFWYRQDPGLGLRLIYFSYDVKMKEKGDIPEGYSVSREKKERFSLILESASTNQTSMYLCASSSTGTPLHFGNGTRLTVT.